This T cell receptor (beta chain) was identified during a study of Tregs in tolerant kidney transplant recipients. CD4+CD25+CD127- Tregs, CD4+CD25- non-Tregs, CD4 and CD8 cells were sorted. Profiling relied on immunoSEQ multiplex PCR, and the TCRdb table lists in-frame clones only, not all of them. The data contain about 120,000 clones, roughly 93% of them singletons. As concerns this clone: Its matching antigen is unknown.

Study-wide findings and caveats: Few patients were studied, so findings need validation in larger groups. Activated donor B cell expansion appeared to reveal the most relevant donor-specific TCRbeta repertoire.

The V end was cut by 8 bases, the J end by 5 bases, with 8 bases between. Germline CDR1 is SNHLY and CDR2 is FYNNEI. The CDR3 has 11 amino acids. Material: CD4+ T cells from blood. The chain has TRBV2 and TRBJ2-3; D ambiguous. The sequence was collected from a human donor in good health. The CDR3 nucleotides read TGTGCCAGCCTGCTTGGAGATACGCAGTATTTT. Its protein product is CASLLGDTQYF.